The present TCR beta chain was sequenced within a study of CD8 T cells in Susac syndrome. The study sequenced TCR beta in blood CD8+ and CD4+ T cells. Healthy donors matched for age and sex were used as controls. cDNA came from roughly 0.47 to 1 ug RNA primed by random hexamers. TCRdb re-analysed the immunoSEQ multiplex PCR reads in MiXCR, keeping a single row per CDR3 protein. The sample yields roughly 200,000 distinct CDR3 sequences, roughly 95% seen once. Trimming left V 7 bases short and J 4 bases short, with 16 bases between. Germline V gene lookup returns CDR1 DFQATT and CDR2 SNEGSKA (reference sequence). CDR3 length: 13 residues.

This sequence joins TRBV20-1 and TRBJ2-5, with TRBD2 as a possible D gene (5 bases). The sample comprised CD4+ T cells from PBMCs. This TCR derives from a human donor in good health. The CDR3 bases are TGCAGTGGCCTAGGAAATGAGGGAGAGACCCAGTACTTC. Translation: CSGLGNEGETQYF.